The clone carrying this TCR beta chain occurred many times. V lost 8 bases and J lost 0; bases outside the gene matches: 2. The germline gives CDR1 SEHNR, CDR2 FQNEAQ (reference sequence). This CDR3 is 14 amino acids long. TCRdb re-called the RACE reads with MiXCR, one entry per CDR3 protein. The data contain roughly 32,000 distinct CDR3 sequences, 5.8% of them singletons. The data were obtained in a study of human T cells and chemical hapten exposure. Time point denoted: patch test 3, about 24 weeks after DPC sensitization. Indicated treatment: therapeutic diphenylcyclopropenone sensitization with weekly scalp DPC.

This sequence was found in a man younger than 45 with alopecia areata. Some clones in this sample may be carry-over from other donors' samples. Sample: whole blood, taken in connection with sensitization to the hapten diphenylcyclopropenone (DPC). The chain joins TRBV7-9 to TRBJ2-2, with 8 bases lining up with TRBD1. CDR3 in amino acids: CASQGAANTGELFF. DNA for the CDR3: TGTGCCAGCCAGGGGGCTGCGAACACCGGGGAGCTGTTTTTT. Variable domain in full (rest from reference TRBV7-9 and TRBJ2-2): DTGVSQNPRHKITKRGQNVTFRCDPISEHNRLYWYRQTLGQGPEFLTYFQNEAQLEKSRLLSDRFSAERPKGSFSTLEIQRTEQGDSAMYLCASQGAANTGELFFGEGSRLTVL.